These T cell receptor beta chains were read from a single sample in a study of spatial heterogeneity in lung cancer. Using its own MiXCR run on the 5' RACE reads, TCRdb lists one record per CDR3 protein. This table holds more than 9,000 distinct CDR3 sequences, over 7% found once. This sample comprised lung tumor tissue, obtained at surgery. The receptor set was obtained from a male donor with early-stage non-small cell lung cancer. Each CDR3 is given with its conserved first and last residue. Fields, in order: clone size, V gene, J gene, D gene, CDR3 protein, CDR3 DNA. The D gene is left open where the match is weak. Clone size is stated in some rows and not others, as once, few, many or a class when expanded.

>-|TRBV12-3/TRBV12-4|TRBJ2-5|-
CASSLTPETQYF
TGTGCCAGCAGTTTGACCCCGGAGACCCAGTACTTC
>medium-sized|TRBV6-2/TRBV6-3|TRBJ1-2|TRBD1
CASTATGGNGYTF
TGTGCCAGCACCGCGACAGGGGGGAATGGCTACACCTTC
>many|TRBV5-8|TRBJ2-7|TRBD1
CASSLPTGDTYEQYF
TGTGCCAGCAGCTTGCCGACAGGGGACACCTACGAGCAGTACTTC
>-|TRBV11-1|TRBJ2-5|-
CASSLGLRAGGQETQYF
TGTGCCAGCAGCTTAGGCCTTCGGGCAGGGGGGCAAGAGACCCAGTACTTC
>many|TRBV7-9|TRBJ2-3|-
CASTLGYGTDTQYF
TGTGCCAGCACCTTAGGGTACGGCACAGATACGCAGTATTTT
>medium-sized|TRBV20-1|TRBJ1-1|-
CSARRSVDMNTEAFF
TGCAGTGCTAGAAGATCCGTAGATATGAACACTGAAGCTTTCTTT
>many|TRBV7-6|TRBJ2-7|-
CASSLAPGFYEQYF
TGTGCCAGCAGCTTAGCGCCCGGCTTCTACGAGCAGTACTTC
>once|TRBV5-1|TRBJ2-2|-
CASSRSGELFF
TGCGCCAGCAGCCGCTCCGGGGAGCTGTTTTTT
>many|TRBV29-1|TRBJ1-1|-
CSVEGNTEAFF
TGCAGCGTTGAAGGGAACACTGAAGCTTTCTTT
>few|TRBV9|TRBJ2-3|TRBD2
CASSVGAGGRTGDTQYF
TGTGCCAGCAGCGTAGGAGCGGGAGGGCGGACGGGAGATACGCAGTATTTT
>medium-sized|TRBV10-2|TRBJ1-4|-
CASSEWTPPGLHEKLFF
TGCGCCAGCAGTGAGTGGACCCCCCCGGGTCTGCATGAAAAACTGTTTTTT
>many|TRBV28|TRBJ2-2|TRBD2
CASSLRLAGVTGELFF
TGTGCCAGCAGTTTGCGGCTAGCGGGAGTAACCGGGGAGCTGTTTTTT
>medium-sized|TRBV5-1|TRBJ2-5|TRBD2
CASSLDGSGGSETQYF
TGCGCCAGCAGCTTGGACGGTAGCGGGGGGTCAGAGACCCAGTACTTC
>-|TRBV7-9|TRBJ2-3|TRBD2
CASRQTSGGASDTQYF
TGTGCCAGCAGACAAACTAGCGGGGGGGCCTCGGATACGCAGTATTTT
>many|TRBV7-9|TRBJ2-7|-
CASSLGTVNYEQYF
TGTGCCAGCAGCCTGGGGACTGTTAATTACGAGCAGTACTTC
>large|TRBV5-5|TRBJ1-1|-
CASSLQRMNTEAFF
TGTGCCAGCAGCTTACAGCGTATGAACACTGAAGCTTTCTTT
>-|TRBV20-1|TRBJ2-7|-
CSATRTGTSSYEQYF
TGCAGTGCTACCCGGACCGGAACTAGCTCCTACGAGCAGTACTTC
>many|TRBV5-1|TRBJ2-1|TRBD1
CASSSWTGSNEQFF
TGCGCCAGCAGCTCATGGACAGGAAGCAATGAGCAGTTCTTC
>-|TRBV10-2|TRBJ2-4|TRBD2
CASSEGLAGGPYIQYF
TGCGCCAGCAGTGAAGGCTTAGCGGGAGGGCCATACATTCAGTACTTC
>few|TRBV7-9|TRBJ1-6|-
CASSSRVGAHSPLHF
TGTGCCAGCAGCTCGCGTGTGGGGGCTCACTCACCCCTCCACTTT
>many|TRBV7-9|TRBJ2-3|-
CASSLHQGGDTDTQYF
TGTGCCAGCAGCCTACACCAAGGGGGAGACACAGATACGCAGTATTTT
>many|TRBV3-1|TRBJ2-5|TRBD1
CASSHPKGAGETQYF
TGTGCCAGCAGCCACCCTAAGGGGGCCGGAGAGACCCAGTACTTC
>many|TRBV20-1|TRBJ2-7|-
CSARSAGGQGTYEQYF
TGCAGTGCTAGATCCGCGGGGGGACAGGGCACCTACGAGCAGTACTTC
>-|TRBV20-1|TRBJ1-1|-
CSAPGNLNTEAFF
TGCAGTGCACCAGGGAACTTGAACACTGAAGCTTTCTTT
>-|TRBV5-1|TRBJ2-2|-
CASSVDKNTGELFF
TGCGCCAGCAGCGTTGACAAAAACACCGGGGAGCTGTTTTTT
>few|TRBV27|TRBJ1-5|-
CASSPAGLNQPQHF
TGTGCCAGCAGCCCTGCCGGCCTCAATCAGCCCCAGCATTTT
>many|TRBV20-1|TRBJ1-4|TRBD1
CSARPPTGWAEKLFF
TGCAGTGCTAGACCTCCGACAGGGTGGGCTGAAAAACTGTTTTTT
>many|TRBV29-1|TRBJ2-3|-
CSVDTGSSDTQYF
TGCAGCGTTGATACAGGGTCATCAGATACGCAGTATTTT
>many|TRBV28|TRBJ2-5|TRBD2
CASTLAGQETQYF
TGTGCCAGCACCCTAGCGGGACAAGAGACCCAGTACTTC
>many|TRBV27|TRBJ1-6|TRBD1
CASSLRGLENSPLHF
TGTGCCAGCAGTTTAAGGGGGCTCGAAAATTCACCCCTCCACTTT